This TCR beta chain stems from a study of siplizumab effects on memory and regulatory T cells. Whole-study results and caveats: Siplizumab significantly lowered the alloreactive sequences that could be traced to unstimulated CD4+ memory cells. Naive T cells apparently outstripped memory cells in diversity and seemed major alloresponse contributors. The authors could not assign a naive or memory phenotype to roughly 75-95% of proliferating CD4+ or CD8+ clones.

Around 10^5 TCR templates underwent assay in every sample. Clones were sequenced by immunoSEQ multiplex PCR, and TCRdb holds only the in-frame ones, with some missing. The sample holds tens of thousands of clones; 96% are singletons and the top ten take approximately 0.1%. Unmatched junction bases numbered 4, after V lost 3 bases and J lost 1 base. The CDR3 loop spans 18 amino acids. Germline assignment: CDR1 MDHEN and CDR2 SYDVKM. Regarding this clone: The antigen remains undetermined.

This sequence joins TRBV28 and TRBJ1-6; TRBD1 agrees at 12 bases. This TCR came from a human donor in good health. Input material: naive CD8+ T cells sorted from blood. The CDR3: CASSFGTGGASYNSPLHF. The CDR3, as DNA: TGTGCCAGCAGTTTTGGGACAGGGGGCGCTTCCTATAATTCACCCCTCCACTTT.